This entry features one T cell receptor beta chain sequence. The antigen is unknown. PCR amplification relied on 60 Vbeta primers (plus 13 Jbeta primers). Sequencing was performed with immunoSEQ multiplex PCR; in TCRdb, only in-frame clones are kept and a portion is missing. The sample includes about 98,000 clones, around 75% seen only once; the top ten take approximately 11%. This record comes from a study of cytomegalovirus exposure and HLA in healthy donors. CDR1 WNHNN and CDR2 SYGVQD come from the germline V gene (reference sequence). This CDR3 comprises 16 residues. Unmatched junction bases numbered 6, after V lost 4 bases and J lost 5 bases. The study, taken as a whole, reports: In an earlier analysis, productive rearrangement rates for most beta V segments clustered near 87% or 30%.

Sequencing was carried out using PBMCs. The sequence was obtained from a man younger than 35 in good health and CMV-seropositive. The chain has TRBV10-1 and TRBJ2-1; 12 bases agree with TRBD2. CDR3 in DNA: TGCGCCAGCAGTGTCGGACTAGCGGGGAAACACAATGAGCAGTTCTTC. Translation: CASSVGLAGKHNEQFF.